Following are 9 T cell receptor beta chains from one sample sequenced in a study of T cell repertoires in ileal Crohn's disease. Here immunoSEQ multiplex PCR was the method, and the copy in TCRdb shows in-frame clones only, minus some. The sample consists of about 14,000 clones, 80% to 85% of them appearing once. The specimen was ileal tissue. The receptors shown here come from an adult with Crohn's disease.

This clone was counted a few times. The genes are TRBV6-1 and TRBJ1-5, with 7 bases matching TRBD1. Per the germline V gene, CDR1 is MNHNS and CDR2 is SASEGT. V was clipped by 0 bases and J by 8 bases; unmatched bases: 10. The CDR3 runs 16 residues. CDR3 in amino acids: CASSEAPTGIVEPQHF. CDR3 bases: TGTGCCAGCAGTGAAGCGCCGACAGGGATAGTAGAGCCCCAGCATTTT.

The DNA for the CDR3 is TGTGCCAGCAGCTTCGGGCAGGGGAGGAACACTGAAGCTTTCTTT. The encoded protein is CASSFGQGRNTEAFF. This chain uses TRBV11-2 with TRBJ1-1; possibly TRBD1 for D (6 bases). This CDR3 contains 15 residues. Germline V CDR1 and CDR2: SGHAT, FQNNGV. V was cut by 3 bases and J by 1 base, with 12 bases left in between.

V gene TRBV4-3 combines with J gene TRBJ1-1, with a possible D match to TRBD1 (5 bases). The CDR3 has 16 amino acids. With 3 bases removed from V and 1 base from J, the gap between germline ends came to 15 bases. The germline gives CDR1 LGHNA, CDR2 YSLEER. The CDR3 spells CASSHPGTGKNTEAFF. The DNA of the CDR3 is TGCGCCAGCAGCCATCCCGGGACTGGGAAGAACACTGAAGCTTTCTTT.

The J gene is TRBJ1-2, the V gene TRBV5-6; no definite D call. Germline CDR1 and CDR2: SGHDT and YYEEEE. V was pared by 1 base and J by 8 bases, with 12 bases between. CDR3 length equals 13 residues. CDR3 DNA sequence: TGTGCCAGCAGCTTGCGGGTTACCGGGGGCTACACCTTC. Residues: CASSLRVTGGYTF.

The chain employs TRBV6-6 and TRBJ1-6, with 8 bases matching TRBD1. The germline CDR1 and CDR2 sequences are MNHNY and SVGAGI (reference sequence). This CDR3 is 14 amino acids long. V lost 6 bases and J lost 10; bases outside the gene matches: 8. CDR3 coding DNA: TGTGCCAGCAGAGAGGACAGGGCCAGCTCACCCCTCCACTTT. Protein sequence: CASREDRASSPLHF.

This clone was counted a single time. Here the CDR3 DNA reads TGTGCCTGGAGTGTACAGACAGGGAATAATGAGCAGTTCTTC. It yields the protein CAWSVQTGNNEQFF. The rearrangement joins TRBV30 to TRBJ2-1; 7 bases fit TRBD1. Germline V CDR1 and CDR2: GTSNPN, SVGIG (reference sequence). The CDR3 is made up of 14 amino acids. V lost 0 bases, J lost 7 bases, and 6 bases stayed unmatched.

The chain is built from TRBV5-1 and TRBJ2-2, with TRBD2 identical over 7 bases. Germline V gene lookup returns CDR1 SGHRS and CDR2 YFSETQ. J was trimmed by 2 bases and V by 1 base; bases with no gene match: 5. The CDR3 is 16 residues long. CDR3 residues: CASSLLLAANTGELFF. CDR3 DNA: TGCGCCAGCAGCTTGTTGCTAGCGGCAAACACCGGGGAGCTGTTTTTT.

J is TRBJ1-4 and V is TRBV28; D unresolved. V was pared by 5 bases and J by 0 bases, with 7 bases between. The germline V gene encodes CDR1 MDHEN and CDR2 SYDVKM. This CDR3 contains 14 residues. CDR3 sequence reads: CASSTRATNEKLFF. Written as DNA, the CDR3 is TGTGCCAGCAGTACTAGGGCAACTAATGAAAAACTGTTTTTT.

The CDR3 region is CASSLVGDTQYF. CDR3 bases: TGTGCCAGCAGTTTAGTCGGGGATACGCAGTATTTT. This rearrangement joins TRBV28 to TRBJ2-3, with D unclear. Trimming stripped 2 bases from V and 6 bases from J, with 6 bases between. Germline CDR1 MDHEN, CDR2 SYDVKM. The CDR3 runs to 12 residues.